This TCR beta chain was captured by sequencing in a study of cytomegalovirus exposure and HLA in healthy donors. Sequencing used immunoSEQ multiplex PCR; TCRdb keeps in-frame clones, though not all of them. The sample has under 200,000 clones, approximately 89% seen once. Study conclusions and caveats: Most TCR sequences were seen very rarely across donors, but some public TCRs occurred in many.

Points on this clone: Antigen: not known.

This CDR3 has 16 residues. CDR1 MNHEY and CDR2 SVGAGI come from the germline V gene. V was pared by 1 base and J by 4 bases, with 16 bases between. Sample: PBMCs. V is TRBV6-5 and J is TRBJ1-1; D is possibly TRBD1 (6 bases). The sequence was collected from a man between 18 and 29 years old in good health and CMV-seropositive. CDR3 sequence reads: CASSYWGGGVGTEAFF. CDR3 bases: TGTGCCAGCAGTTACTGGGGAGGGGGAGTGGGCACTGAAGCTTTCTTT.